These T cell receptor beta chains were read from a single sample in a study of cytomegalovirus exposure and HLA in healthy donors. Generated by immunoSEQ multiplex PCR, the TCRdb table keeps only in-frame clones and is missing some. The sample includes some 150,000 clones, approximately 85% of them seen just once. The sequenced sample was PBMCs. Every receptor here comes from a man between 50 and 59 years old in good health and CMV-seropositive. Each CDR3 is given with its conserved first and last residue. The D gene is left open where the match is weak. Only part of the rows carry a size: once, few, many, or a class if the clone is expanded.

v_call	d_call	clone_size	j_call	cdr3_nt	cdr3_aa
TRBV5-1	-	once	TRBJ1-3	TGCGCCAGCAGCTTGGCGACAGTTGGAAACACCATATATTTT	CASSLATVGNTIYF
TRBV19	TRBD1	-	TRBJ2-2	TGTGCCAGTAGTAGACAGGGGGCTGGTTACGGGGAGCTGTTTTTT	CASSRQGAGYGELFF
TRBV19	TRBD2	-	TRBJ2-2	TGTGCCAGTAGTCCCCGCCGGACTAGCGGGAGGACCAGCACCGGGGAGCTGTTTTTT	CASSPRRTSGRTSTGELFF
TRBV28	-	-	TRBJ1-2	TGTGCCAGCAGTAGTGGGACTTTTGGCTACACCTTC	CASSSGTFGYTF
TRBV21-1	-	-	TRBJ2-1	TGTGCCAGCAGCAACCCCGCAGGGGGCACCTACAATGAGCAGTTCTTC	CASSNPAGGTYNEQFF
TRBV4-2	TRBD2	-	TRBJ2-3	TGTGCCAGCAGCCAAGATGAGTCCAGGGCTAGCGGGAGGAAAACAGATACGCAGTATTTT	CASSQDESRASGRKTDTQYF
TRBV6-1	-	-	TRBJ2-4	TGTGCCAGCAGTGAAGCTGTGTCTCCAGTAGCCAAAAACATTCAGTACTTC	CASSEAVSPVAKNIQYF
TRBV6-1	-	once	TRBJ2-7	TGTGCCAGCAGTGAGCGGGCGCCCTACGAGCAGTACTTC	CASSERAPYEQYF
TRBV7-9	TRBD2	-	TRBJ2-3	TGTGCCACCCCCGACAGCGGGATAAACACAGATACGCAGTATTTT	CATPDSGINTDTQYF
TRBV6-6	TRBD2	-	TRBJ2-3	TGTGCCAGCAGAACCGGGACTAGCGGGGCTCTTACGCAGTATTTT	CASRTGTSGALTQYF
TRBV6-6	-	few	TRBJ2-7	TGTGCCAGCAGTTTCACGGCGGAGACGGGCGAGCAGTACTTC	CASSFTAETGEQYF
TRBV4-1	TRBD1	-	TRBJ2-3	TGCGCCAGCAGCCAAGGAGGGGGCATTGTAAATACGCAGTATTTT	CASSQGGGIVNTQYF
TRBV18	-	-	TRBJ1-1	TGTGCCAGCTCACCAGGGCTCGGGGTCCTTGGGGACACTGAAGCTTTCTTT	CASSPGLGVLGDTEAFF
TRBV11-3	TRBD2	-	TRBJ2-4	TGTGCCAGCAGCCCCCCGGGACTAGGGGTAGAACAGTACTTC	CASSPPGLGVEQYF
TRBV30	TRBD2	-	TRBJ2-5	TGTGCCTGGGGTAATAGCGGGGGGGAGACCCAGTACTTC	CAWGNSGGETQYF
TRBV6-5	-	-	TRBJ1-5	TGTGCCAGCAGGGGTCTGGGCTCTGGGCAGCCCCAGCATTTT	CASRGLGSGQPQHF
TRBV6-5	TRBD1	-	TRBJ2-5	TGTGCCAGCAGTTCGCCAAAACAGGGGCGGAAGACCCAGTACTTC	CASSSPKQGRKTQYF
TRBV6-5	-	-	TRBJ1-4	TGTGCCAGCAGTTACTCAGGGGGATCAACTAATGAAAAACTGTTTTTT	CASSYSGGSTNEKLFF
TRBV28	-	-	TRBJ2-7	TGTGCCAGCAGGGAGGGGCAGGGTGCCTACGAGCAGTACTTC	CASREGQGAYEQYF
TRBV5-1	TRBD2	-	TRBJ2-7	TGCGCCAGCAGCCGTGGACTAGCGGGAGCGAGTCACGAGCAGTACTTC	CASSRGLAGASHEQYF
TRBV5-5	TRBD2	-	TRBJ2-1	TGTGCCAGCAGCTTGGCCCTGCGGGAGGGATACAATGAGCAGTTCTTC	CASSLALREGYNEQFF
TRBV6-6	TRBD2	few	TRBJ2-3	TGTGCCAGCACCGGGACTAGCGGCGTGGGCCCAGATACGCAGTATTTT	CASTGTSGVGPDTQYF
TRBV5-5	-	-	TRBJ2-3	TGTGCCAGCAGCAACGAGCGCACAGATACGCAGTATTTT	CASSNERTDTQYF
TRBV5-1	TRBD1	once	TRBJ2-7	TGCGCCAGCAGCGACCGGGACAGGGAGAAATACGAGCAGTACTTC	CASSDRDREKYEQYF
TRBV4-1	TRBD1	-	TRBJ2-7	TGCGCCAGCAGCCAGGGACAGGCCTCCTACGAGCAGTACTTC	CASSQGQASYEQYF
TRBV2	TRBD2	-	TRBJ2-3	TGTGCCAGCGGTCGACTAGCGGGAGTAGCAGATACGCAGTATTTT	CASGRLAGVADTQYF
TRBV7-8	-	-	TRBJ1-6	TGTGCCAGCAGCTTAGAACCTAGCTCCTATAATTCACCCCTCCACTTT	CASSLEPSSYNSPLHF
TRBV4-1	TRBD1	-	TRBJ1-1	TGCGCCAGCAGCCTCGGGACAGCTATTAACACTGAAGCTTTCTTT	CASSLGTAINTEAFF
TRBV5-1	-	-	TRBJ2-2	TGCGCCAGCACCTCCCCCGGCAGGTACACCGGGGAGCTGTTTTTT	CASTSPGRYTGELFF
TRBV5-1	TRBD1	-	TRBJ1-4	TGCGCCAGCACCTACCTTCAGGGGGCTAATGAAAAACTGTTTTTT	CASTYLQGANEKLFF
TRBV2	TRBD1	-	TRBJ2-3	TGTGCCAGGCAGACAGGGGGATCAGATACGCAGTATTTT	CARQTGGSDTQYF
TRBV10-3	TRBD1	-	TRBJ2-7	TGTGCCATCAGCCCGGGACAGGGGGCCTACGAGCAGTACTTC	CAISPGQGAYEQYF
TRBV28	TRBD2	-	TRBJ2-5	TGTGCCAGCAGTTTAGGACTAGAGATAGAGACCCAGTACTTC	CASSLGLEIETQYF
TRBV28	-	-	TRBJ2-3	TGTGCCAGCACCCAGCAGGGAACAGATACGCAGTATTTT	CASTQQGTDTQYF
TRBV18	TRBD1	-	TRBJ2-7	TGTGCCAGCTCACCACCGACAGGGGGCGGTAGGGACGAGCAGTACTTC	CASSPPTGGGRDEQYF
TRBV19	-	-	TRBJ1-3	TGTGCCAGTAGTATTGGAGCGGAAGGAAACACCATATATTTT	CASSIGAEGNTIYF
TRBV6-5	TRBD2	-	TRBJ2-3	TGTGCCAGCAGTTACCAACCGACTAGCAGCACAGATACGCAGTATTTT	CASSYQPTSSTDTQYF
TRBV5-1	TRBD2	-	TRBJ2-1	TGCGCCAGCAGAGGGGGGGTAGCGGGAAACAATGAGCAGTTCTTC	CASRGGVAGNNEQFF
TRBV7-2	-	few	TRBJ1-4	TGTGCCAGCAGTCCCCGGGTTGCGGAAAAACTGTTTTTT	CASSPRVAEKLFF
TRBV5-1	-	-	TRBJ2-5	TGCGCCAGCAGCCCGGACGGCGGGGCCTTCCAAGAGACCCAGTACTTC	CASSPDGGAFQETQYF
TRBV5-1	-	-	TRBJ1-1	TGCGCCAGCAGCGCCTCGACAGGAGTAACTGAAGCTTTCTTT	CASSASTGVTEAFF
TRBV5-1	TRBD2	-	TRBJ2-5	TGCGCCAGCAGCTTGGCCGCGGGAGTAATAGAGACCCAGTACTTC	CASSLAAGVIETQYF
TRBV5-4	-	-	TRBJ2-3	TGTGCCAGCAGCCTTGAAGAGTATACGCAGTATTTT	CASSLEEYTQYF
TRBV27	TRBD1	-	TRBJ2-1	TGTGCCAGCAGTCGCCTCGGGACAGGCGCATACAATGAGCAGTTCTTC	CASSRLGTGAYNEQFF
TRBV5-1	TRBD1	-	TRBJ1-4	TGCGCCAGCAGCCCGGGACAGACTAATGAAAAACTGTTTTTT	CASSPGQTNEKLFF